A selection of T cell receptor beta chains follows, all from one sample in a study of T cells after yellow fever vaccination. Each CDR3 protein is one row after TCRdb ran MiXCR on the 5' RACE reads. The sample yields a few hundred thousand distinct CDR3 sequences, around 4.9% seen once. The input for sequencing was CD4+ T cells sorted from PBMCs, taken on the day of the yellow fever booster vaccination. All receptors derive from a young man who received the YFV17D yellow fever vaccine. CDR3s include the opening cysteine and the closing phenylalanine or tryptophan. A D gene is named only where the DNA matches it firmly. The size of a clone is reported for some rows only, either as once, few or many, or as a class for expanded clones.

clone size: .; V gene: TRBV18; D gene: TRBD1; J gene: TRBJ1-2; CDR3 protein: CASSEGATYGYTF; CDR3 DNA: TGTGCCAGCTCTGAGGGGGCTACCTATGGCTACACCTTC
clone size: many; V gene: TRBV9; D gene: .; J gene: TRBJ2-5; CDR3 protein: CASSVTSAELQETQYF; CDR3 DNA: TGTGCCAGCAGCGTCACCAGCGCCGAACTACAAGAGACCCAGTACTTC
clone size: .; V gene: TRBV7-8; D gene: .; J gene: TRBJ1-2; CDR3 protein: CASSSGDGRPYGYTF; CDR3 DNA: TGTGCCAGCAGCTCGGGGGACGGGCGGCCCTATGGCTACACCTTC
clone size: few; V gene: TRBV30; D gene: .; J gene: TRBJ2-2; CDR3 protein: CAWSPLGTGGNGELFF; CDR3 DNA: TGTGCCTGGAGCCCCCTCGGCACGGGGGGCAACGGGGAGCTGTTTTTT
clone size: .; V gene: TRBV4-3; D gene: TRBD1; J gene: TRBJ1-2; CDR3 protein: CASSRPGQGIRGYTF; CDR3 DNA: TGCGCCAGCAGCCGGCCGGGACAGGGGATAAGGGGCTACACCTTC
clone size: .; V gene: TRBV5-1; D gene: .; J gene: TRBJ2-5; CDR3 protein: CASSTGTHQETQYF; CDR3 DNA: TGCGCCAGCAGCACCGGGACACATCAAGAGACCCAGTACTTC
clone size: many; V gene: TRBV7-9; D gene: .; J gene: TRBJ1-5; CDR3 protein: CASSLEENQPQHF; CDR3 DNA: TGTGCCAGCAGCTTAGAGGAAAATCAGCCCCAGCATTTT
clone size: .; V gene: TRBV30; D gene: .; J gene: TRBJ2-1; CDR3 protein: CAWSGRWGEHSYNEQFF; CDR3 DNA: TGTGCCTGGAGTGGCCGTTGGGGCGAGCACTCTTACAATGAGCAGTTCTTC
clone size: many; V gene: TRBV7-9; D gene: .; J gene: TRBJ2-1; CDR3 protein: CASSLAGVEQFF; CDR3 DNA: TGTGCCAGCAGCTTAGCAGGGGTTGAGCAGTTCTTC
clone size: .; V gene: TRBV6-2/TRBV6-3; D gene: TRBD1; J gene: TRBJ1-1; CDR3 protein: CASRGTGTTEAFF; CDR3 DNA: TGTGCCAGCAGGGGGACAGGGACGACTGAAGCTTTCTTT
clone size: .; V gene: TRBV19; D gene: .; J gene: TRBJ2-7; CDR3 protein: CASSTTGTPEQYF; CDR3 DNA: TGTGCCAGTAGTACAACCGGGACACCTGAGCAGTACTTC
clone size: few; V gene: TRBV7-3; D gene: TRBD2; J gene: TRBJ2-5; CDR3 protein: CASSPGLASETQYF; CDR3 DNA: TGTGCCAGCAGTCCGGGACTAGCGTCAGAGACCCAGTACTTC
clone size: .; V gene: TRBV4-3; D gene: .; J gene: TRBJ2-3; CDR3 protein: CASSQEVSRGVRADTQYF; CDR3 DNA: TGCGCCAGCAGCCAAGAAGTGAGTCGCGGGGTAAGGGCAGATACGCAGTATTTT
clone size: many; V gene: TRBV20-1; D gene: .; J gene: TRBJ2-3; CDR3 protein: CSAPGVSGMGAQYF; CDR3 DNA: TGCAGTGCCCCGGGAGTATCGGGGATGGGCGCGCAGTATTTT
clone size: .; V gene: TRBV7-2; D gene: TRBD1; J gene: TRBJ1-1; CDR3 protein: CASSPRQGYTEAFF; CDR3 DNA: TGTGCCAGCAGCCCTAGACAGGGATACACTGAAGCTTTCTTT
clone size: few; V gene: TRBV5-1; D gene: TRBD1; J gene: TRBJ2-3; CDR3 protein: CASSANRGQDTQYF; CDR3 DNA: TGCGCCAGCAGCGCAAACAGGGGGCAAGATACGCAGTATTTT
clone size: few; V gene: TRBV7-3; D gene: .; J gene: TRBJ2-3; CDR3 protein: CASSFLRGGADTQYF; CDR3 DNA: TGTGCCAGCAGCTTTTTGCGGGGTGGCGCAGATACGCAGTATTTT
clone size: few; V gene: TRBV4-1; D gene: TRBD2; J gene: TRBJ2-3; CDR3 protein: CASSLGGIGRTDTQYF; CDR3 DNA: TGCGCCAGCAGTTTGGGGGGGATCGGTCGCACAGATACGCAGTATTTT
clone size: .; V gene: TRBV7-9; D gene: .; J gene: TRBJ2-5; CDR3 protein: CASSRLESRGSETQYF; CDR3 DNA: TGTGCCAGCAGCCGTCTCGAGAGTAGGGGAAGTGAGACCCAGTACTTC
clone size: many; V gene: TRBV29-1; D gene: TRBD2; J gene: TRBJ2-5; CDR3 protein: CSVHGGAGETQYF; CDR3 DNA: TGCAGCGTTCACGGGGGGGCAGGAGAGACCCAGTACTTC
clone size: many; V gene: TRBV7-6; D gene: .; J gene: TRBJ2-1; CDR3 protein: CASSLARGYNEQFF; CDR3 DNA: TGTGCCAGCAGCTTAGCACGCGGATACAATGAGCAGTTCTTC
clone size: few; V gene: TRBV2; D gene: .; J gene: TRBJ2-7; CDR3 protein: CASSEDHEQYF; CDR3 DNA: TGTGCCAGCAGTGAAGACCACGAGCAGTACTTC
clone size: .; V gene: TRBV20-1; D gene: .; J gene: TRBJ1-5; CDR3 protein: CSASAQRHQPQHF; CDR3 DNA: TGCAGTGCTAGTGCCCAGAGACATCAGCCCCAGCATTTT
clone size: few; V gene: TRBV5-4; D gene: TRBD1; J gene: TRBJ2-1; CDR3 protein: CASSLGGTGGWNEQFF; CDR3 DNA: TGTGCCAGCAGCTTGGGAGGGACAGGGGGATGGAATGAGCAGTTCTTC
clone size: .; V gene: TRBV18; D gene: TRBD1; J gene: TRBJ2-4; CDR3 protein: CASSPQGADIQYF; CDR3 DNA: TGTGCCAGCTCACCACAGGGGGCGGACATTCAGTACTTC
clone size: many; V gene: TRBV20-1; D gene: .; J gene: TRBJ2-1; CDR3 protein: CSATRPTSSYNEQFF; CDR3 DNA: TGCAGTGCCACCCGTCCCACGAGCTCCTACAATGAGCAGTTCTTC
clone size: .; V gene: TRBV5-8; D gene: TRBD1; J gene: TRBJ2-5; CDR3 protein: CASRQGVGETQYF; CDR3 DNA: TGTGCCAGCCGACAGGGTGTGGGAGAGACCCAGTACTTC
clone size: few; V gene: TRBV5-4; D gene: .; J gene: TRBJ2-3; CDR3 protein: CASTDYLTPGGPDTQYF; CDR3 DNA: TGTGCCAGCACCGACTACCTAACGCCCGGGGGCCCAGATACGCAGTATTTT
clone size: .; V gene: TRBV7-2; D gene: .; J gene: TRBJ1-5; CDR3 protein: CASSFSGAFTNQPQHF; CDR3 DNA: TGTGCCAGCAGCTTCTCGGGGGCATTTACGAATCAGCCCCAGCATTTT
clone size: few; V gene: TRBV5-6; D gene: TRBD2; J gene: TRBJ2-5; CDR3 protein: CASSPRGGSGGRQETQYF; CDR3 DNA: TGTGCCAGCAGCCCCAGAGGGGGTAGCGGGGGCCGGCAAGAGACCCAGTACTTC
clone size: .; V gene: TRBV2; D gene: .; J gene: TRBJ1-2; CDR3 protein: CASSDQGQKGYTF; CDR3 DNA: TGTGCCAGCAGTGACCAGGGCCAGAAAGGCTACACCTTC
clone size: few; V gene: TRBV5-1; D gene: .; J gene: TRBJ1-2; CDR3 protein: CASSHTAGGTYPGGYGYTF; CDR3 DNA: TGCGCCAGCAGCCACACCGCCGGAGGGACCTACCCCGGAGGGTATGGCTACACCTTC
clone size: many; V gene: TRBV9; D gene: TRBD2; J gene: TRBJ2-1; CDR3 protein: CASSERGLAGPSSYNEQFF; CDR3 DNA: TGTGCCAGCAGCGAGAGGGGACTAGCGGGACCGAGCTCCTACAATGAGCAGTTCTTC
clone size: .; V gene: TRBV7-2; D gene: TRBD2; J gene: TRBJ2-2; CDR3 protein: CASSLRWTSGANTGELFF; CDR3 DNA: TGTGCCAGCAGCTTAAGGTGGACTAGCGGGGCGAACACCGGGGAGCTGTTTTTT
clone size: .; V gene: TRBV28; D gene: TRBD2; J gene: TRBJ2-1; CDR3 protein: CASSSSWGGNYNEQFF; CDR3 DNA: TGTGCCAGCAGTTCGTCCTGGGGGGGGAACTACAATGAGCAGTTCTTC
clone size: few; V gene: TRBV5-1; D gene: .; J gene: TRBJ2-3; CDR3 protein: CASSLSLRGFTDTQYF; CDR3 DNA: TGCGCCAGCAGCCTTTCACTGCGGGGATTCACAGATACGCAGTATTTT